A single sample gave rise to the 14 T cell receptor beta chains below, sequenced in a study of response to subunit inactivated influenza vaccine. Using its own MiXCR run on the RT-PCR reads, TCRdb lists one record per CDR3 protein. The sample has approximately 500,000 distinct CDR3 sequences, less than 25% seen once. These data were also filed under a second study, of T cells expressing NK-cell markers. From that paper: In generating TCR beta cDNA, 5'RACE template switching with UMIs was used.

This specimen was CD4+ T cells sorted from PBMCs, taken roughly 13 days after vaccination. These receptors all come from a man aged 50 or older who received an inactivated influenza vaccine.

This chain uses TRBV27 with TRBJ2-3; TRBD1 might be the D (6 bases). CDR1 is MNHEY and CDR2 is SMNVEV in the germline V gene (reference sequence). Trimming stripped 4 bases from V and 4 bases from J, with 15 bases between. The CDR3 sequence is 15 residues long. The CDR3 nucleotides read TGTGCCAGCAGTTGGGGGCCTGGCGACGCAGATACGCAGTATTTT. The encoded protein is CASSWGPGDADTQYF.

The genes are TRBV20-1 and TRBJ2-3; 9 bases fit TRBD2. CDR1 DFQATT and CDR2 SNEGSKA come from the germline V gene (reference sequence). Germline trimming cut 3 bases from V and 2 bases from J; bases unmatched to any gene: 6. CDR3 length: 15 amino acids. The CDR3 region is CSASKLAGNTDTQYF. CDR3 nucleotide sequence: TGCAGTGCTAGTAAGCTAGCGGGAAACACAGATACGCAGTATTTT.

The V and J genes are TRBV10-3 and TRBJ2-5; a weak D match, TRBD2 (5 bases). The CDR3 contains 13 residues. Germline CDR1 reads ENHRY; CDR2 reads SYGVKD. Trimming left V 6 bases short and J 7 bases short, with 15 bases between. The DNA of the CDR3 is TGTGCCATCAGCGCACTGGACGCGGGGACCCAGTACTTC. This sequence encodes CAISALDAGTQYF.

The J gene is TRBJ2-1, the V gene TRBV10-3; D is undetermined. The CDR3 has 15 amino acids. The germline gives CDR1 ENHRY, CDR2 SYGVKD. The ends were cut back, 3 bases at V and 0 bases at J, with 9 bases in the middle. CDR3 in amino acids: CAISDVIRSYNEQFF. The CDR3 DNA reads as TGTGCCATCAGTGATGTCATCCGCTCCTACAATGAGCAGTTCTTC.

The V and J genes are TRBV28 and TRBJ1-4; D is ambiguous. The CDR3 contains 14 residues. The V and J ends lost 3 bases and 5 bases respectively, with 10 bases between them. Germline loops: CDR1 MDHEN, CDR2 SYDVKM. The CDR3 here is CASSFWTNNEKLFF. Written as DNA, the CDR3 is TGTGCCAGCAGTTTCTGGACGAACAATGAAAAACTGTTTTTT.

The V gene is TRBV28, the J gene TRBJ1-1; D gene uncertain. This CDR3 region has 14 residues. The germline V gene encodes CDR1 MDHEN and CDR2 SYDVKM. The V end was cut by 6 bases, the J end by 4 bases, with 15 bases between. The CDR3 reads CASSAPVLGTEAFF. The CDR3, as DNA: TGTGCCAGCAGCGCCCCCGTGCTGGGCACTGAAGCTTTCTTT.

This clonotype occurred a few times. Because the CDR3's place on the DNA is in doubt, the DNA is left out and the CDR3 is given as listed by TCRdb. The chain recombines TRBV6-1 with TRBJ1-3; the D call of TRBD1 is as the table states it, not checked on the DNA. The germline V gene encodes CDR1 MNHNS and CDR2 SASEGT. The CDR3 is 14 amino acids long, termini counted. CDR3: CATTGVGDGNTIYF.

This clonotype was observed a few times. This chain uses TRBV20-1 with TRBJ2-3; D perhaps matches TRBD1 (6 bases). Germline-derived CDR1 and CDR2 are DFQATT and SNEGSKA (reference sequence). The CDR3 covers 16 residues. Deletions cut 2 bases from V and 4 bases from J, with 19 bases between. Written as DNA, the CDR3 is TGCAGTGCTAGACTTGTTCCGACAGGCAGGGCAGATACGCAGTATTTT. Its protein is CSARLVPTGRADTQYF.

This clonotype was picked up a small number of times. V is TRBV6-1 and J is TRBJ2-3; unclear D gene. CDR3 length: 16 amino acids. Germline V gene sequence: CDR1 MNHNS, CDR2 SASEGT. Trimming left V 2 bases short and J 2 bases short, with 14 bases between. This CDR3 reads CASSEKPGRYTDTQYF. CDR3 bases: TGTGCCAGCAGTGAAAAGCCGGGCAGGTACACAGATACGCAGTATTTT.

This clonotype was detected only a few times. The chain recombines TRBV2 with TRBJ2-7; 7 positions match TRBD1. This CDR3 spans 14 amino acids. The V segment lost 7 bases and the J segment 0 bases; nucleotides outside the gene matches: 6. Per the germline V gene, CDR1 is SNHLY and CDR2 is FYNNEI. CDR3 DNA: TGTGCCAGCAAACCGGGACAGAGCTCCTACGAGCAGTACTTC. It encodes CASKPGQSSYEQYF.

A few counts support this clonotype. The V and J genes are TRBV11-3 and TRBJ2-3, with 8 bases matching TRBD1. The CDR3 length is 16 residues. V lost 4 bases, J lost 6 bases, and 12 bases stayed unmatched. CDR1 is SGHNT and CDR2 is YENEEA in the germline V gene. The CDR3 loop reads CASSSAGGRNQDTQYF. For the CDR3, the DNA is TGTGCCAGCAGCTCCGCAGGGGGCCGAAACCAGGATACGCAGTATTTT.

This clonotype was found many times. This rearrangement joins TRBV20-1 to TRBJ2-2, with D tentatively TRBD1 (6 bases). The CDR3 consists of 13 residues. V dropped 2 bases and J dropped 5 bases, with 9 bases sitting between them. Looked up from germline, CDR1 is DFQATT and CDR2 is SNEGSKA (reference sequence). The CDR3 spells CSARPQGTGELFF. CDR3 sequence (DNA): TGCAGTGCTAGACCGCAGGGGACCGGGGAGCTGTTTTTT.

The sample holds many counts of this clonotype. The rearrangement uses TRBV4-2 and TRBJ2-1; 9 bases agree with TRBD2. The CDR3 has 17 amino acids. V lost 0 bases to trimming and J lost 6 bases; unmatched junction nucleotides: 9. Germline values: CDR1 LGHNA, CDR2 YNFKEQ. The CDR3 region has the DNA TGTGCCAGCAGCCAAGACTGGAGGGGACTAGCCGCCAATGAGCAGTTCTTC. Translating it yields CASSQDWRGLAANEQFF.

V gene TRBV24-1 combines with J gene TRBJ2-3; a possible D gene is TRBD1 (7 bases). Germline assignment: CDR1 KGHDR and CDR2 SFDVKD. V lost 3 bases and J lost 8, with 14 bases in between. The CDR3 sequence is 14 residues long. CDR3: CATSDLGGDSTQYF. The CDR3 region has the DNA TGTGCCACCAGTGATCTGGGCGGGGACAGTACGCAGTATTTT.